These 20 T cell receptor beta chains were all obtained from the same sample, sequenced in a study of T cell responses to AZD1222 COVID-19 vaccine. TCRdb's table, derived via immunoSEQ multiplex PCR, lists solely in-frame clones and lacks some. The table includes tens of thousands of clones, about 83% detected once. Sequenced here: peripheral blood, sampled on day 0 of AZD1222 vaccination. These receptors all stem from an adult in good health.

The rearrangement uses TRBV6-6 and TRBJ2-7; D ambiguous. Germline CDR1 and CDR2: MNHNY and SVGAGI (reference sequence). This CDR3 region has 15 residues. The ends were cut back, 2 bases at V and 0 bases at J, with 11 bases in the middle. CDR3 region: CASSYAQASSYEQYF. The CDR3, as DNA: TGTGCCAGCAGTTACGCCCAGGCGAGCTCCTACGAGCAGTACTTC.

The chain combines TRBV14 with TRBJ2-7, with 9 bases matching TRBD1. V shed 4 bases and J 6 bases; nucleotides not matched to a gene: 7. Germline loops: CDR1 SGHDN, CDR2 FVKESK. The CDR3 length is 14 residues. The CDR3 DNA is TGTGCCAGCAGCCTAGGACAGGGGTTCGTCGAGCAGTACTTC. Encoded protein: CASSLGQGFVEQYF.

The genes are TRBV7-9 and TRBJ1-2; D is ambiguous. V shed 4 bases and J shed 1 base, with 16 bases lying between them. This CDR3 spans 16 amino acids. Germline lookup yields CDR1 SEHNR and CDR2 FQNEAQ (reference sequence). CDR3 nucleotides: TGTGCCAGCAGCTCGTCGTTGGCCAACTTTAACTATGGCTACACCTTC. Amino acid sequence: CASSSSLANFNYGYTF.

This clone showed up just once. The chain has TRBV7-2 and TRBJ1-2; no reliable D call. This CDR3 contains 13 residues. CDR1 and CDR2 (germline): SGHTA, FQGNSA. With 5 bases removed from V and 5 bases from J, the gap between germline ends came to 12 bases. CDR3 DNA: TGTGCCAGCAGCCTGGGCGACGGGTATGGCTACACCTTC. Its translation is CASSLGDGYGYTF.

The chain joins TRBV3-1 (or the pseudogene TRBV3-2) to TRBJ1-2, with no clear D. The CDR3 sequence is 12 residues long. Per the germline V gene, CDR1 is LGHDT and CDR2 is YNNKEL (reference sequence). Trimming left V 4 bases short and J 2 bases short, with 5 bases between. CDR3 residues: CASSLVNYGYTF. Written as DNA, the CDR3 is TGTGCCAGCAGCCTCGTCAACTATGGCTACACCTTC.

The V call is TRBV24-1, the J call TRBJ2-2; D remains ambiguous. This CDR3 spans 14 amino acids. CDR1 and CDR2 (germline): KGHDR, SFDVKD. V gave up 1 base and J gave up 3 bases, with 5 bases separating them. CDR3 sequence (DNA): TGTGCCACCAGTGATTTAACAGACACCGGGGAGCTGTTTTTT. Translated, it gives CATSDLTDTGELFF.

The V gene is TRBV19, the J gene TRBJ2-1; 7 bases map to TRBD2. Unmatched junction bases numbered 7, after V lost 5 bases and J lost 0 bases. The CDR3 consists of 16 residues. The germline CDR1 and CDR2 sequences are LNHDA and SQIVND (reference sequence). The CDR3 spells CASSPTPGGSYNEQFF. The CDR3 coding sequence is TGTGCCAGTAGTCCCACTCCGGGGGGCTCCTACAATGAGCAGTTCTTC.

The CDR3 loop reads CASSAHGTGGSETQYF. CDR3 DNA sequence: TGTGCCAGCAGCGCACACGGGACAGGGGGCAGCGAGACCCAGTACTTC. The chain couples TRBV9 to TRBJ2-5; 12 positions match TRBD1. There are 16 residues in the CDR3. The germline gives CDR1 SGDLS, CDR2 YYNGEE. Trimming took 3 bases from V and 5 from J; bases not matched to a gene: 8.

J is TRBJ1-1 and V is TRBV12-3 or TRBV12-4; unclear D gene. V was cut by 6 bases and J by 11 bases, with 16 bases left in between. This CDR3 has 12 residues. CDR3: CASSIGSSGAFF. The CDR3 DNA reads TGTGCCAGCAGCATCGGATCCTCTGGGGCTTTCTTT.

The chain carries TRBV4-1 and TRBJ2-2; D is unresolved. Trimming stripped 1 base from V and 3 bases from J, with 9 bases between. The length of the CDR3 is 15 residues. CDR1 and CDR2 from the germline V gene are MGHRA and YSYEKL. Here the CDR3 DNA reads TGCGCCAGCAGCCAAGGGGTTGGTTACACCGGGGAGCTGTTTTTT. It is translated as CASSQGVGYTGELFF.

The chain carries TRBV19 and TRBJ1-2; the D is unclear. Germline CDR1 reads LNHDA; CDR2 reads SQIVND (reference sequence). The germline V and J ends were trimmed by 6 bases and 3 bases, with 11 bases remaining between them. This CDR3 comprises 13 residues. The CDR3 DNA reads as TGTGCCAGTAGGTGGGGATTGGACTATGGCTACACCTTC. It specifies CASRWGLDYGYTF.

This chain joins TRBV4-1 and TRBJ1-4; 9 positions match TRBD1. This CDR3 contains 15 residues. Germline CDR1 is MGHRA and CDR2 is YSYEKL. The J segment lost 7 bases and the V segment lost 3 bases, leaving 6 bases of the junction unmatched. CDR3: CASSQPGQGVEKLFF. In nucleotides, the CDR3 is TGCGCCAGCAGCCAGCCGGGACAGGGAGTTGAAAAACTGTTTTTT.

V and J are TRBV5-1 and TRBJ2-1, with a possible D match to TRBD1 (6 bases). The germline V gene has CDR1 SGHRS and CDR2 YFSETQ. The CDR3 sequence is 11 residues long. The ends were cut back, 0 bases at V and 14 bases at J, with 9 bases in the middle. CDR3 DNA: TGCGCCAGCAGCTTGGACAGGGAGAAGTTCTTC. This sequence encodes CASSLDREKFF.

This clone ranks as medium-sized (0.01 to 0.1%). The V and J genes are TRBV7-9 and TRBJ1-5; D unresolved. Trimming shortened V by 1 base and J by 3 bases, and 1 base separated the two germline ends. From germline, CDR1 is SEHNR and CDR2 FQNEAQ (reference sequence). The CDR3 contains 12 residues. CDR3 nucleotides: TGTGCCAGCAGCTTAGACAATCAGCCCCAGCATTTT. This codes for CASSLDNQPQHF. The full variable domain, its missing parts supplied by reference TRBV7-9 and TRBJ1-5, is DTGVSQNPRHKITKRGQNVTFRCDPISEHNRLYWYRQTLGQGPEFLTYFQNEAQLEKSRLLSDRFSAERPKGSFSTLEIQRTEQGDSAMYLCASSLDNQPQHFGDGTRLSIL.

The J gene is TRBJ2-7, the V gene TRBV2; perhaps D is TRBD1 or TRBD2 (6 bases each). This CDR3 is 14 amino acids long. Deletions cut 4 bases from V and 4 bases from J, with 14 bases between. From germline, CDR1 is SNHLY and CDR2 FYNNEI. The CDR3 DNA follows: TGTGCCAGCAGTGTCGCTACAGGGAGGTACGAGCAGTACTTC. As protein: CASSVATGRYEQYF.

The chain carries TRBV2 and TRBJ2-2, with a possible D match to TRBD1 (5 bases). The CDR3 has 14 residues. Deletions cut 7 bases from V and 6 bases from J, with 15 bases between. Germline-derived CDR1 and CDR2 are SNHLY and FYNNEI. CDR3 residues: CASTGRVNAGELFF. The CDR3 DNA reads TGTGCCAGCACCGGCAGGGTTAATGCCGGGGAGCTGTTTTTT.

The chain recombines TRBV30 with TRBJ1-1; D ambiguous. Germline-derived CDR1 and CDR2 are GTSNPN and SVGIG (reference sequence). This CDR3 spans 11 amino acids. V lost 2 bases and J lost 0, with 1 base in between. CDR3 protein: CAWSMNTEAFF. In nucleotides, the CDR3 is TGTGCCTGGAGTATGAACACTGAAGCTTTCTTT.

This clone was observed once. The chain joins TRBV21-1 to TRBJ1-5; the table's D call, TRBD1, was not checked against the DNA. TRBV21-1 is a pseudogene. The CDR3 spans 16 residues. The CDR3, as DNA: TGTGCCAGCAGCAAGGAGGGACAGGGCTGGGATCAGCCCCAGCATTTT. Amino acid sequence: CASSKEGQGWDQPQHF.

The chain has TRBV5-6 and TRBJ1-2, with TRBD1 as a possible D gene (6 bases). The CDR3 spans 15 residues. V dropped 3 bases and J dropped 0 bases, with 12 bases sitting between them. Germline values: CDR1 SGHDT, CDR2 YYEEEE. The DNA of the CDR3 is TGTGCCAGCAGCTCCCGGGACATCCCTAACTATGGCTACACCTTC. It codes for CASSSRDIPNYGYTF. Drawing the rest from reference TRBV5-6 and TRBJ1-2, the complete variable domain is DAGVTQSPTHLIKTRGQQVTLRCSPKSGHDTVSWYQQALGQGPQFIFQYYEEEERQRGNFPDRFSGHQFPNYSSELNVNALLLGDSALYLCASSSRDIPNYGYTFGSGTRLTVV.

This chain uses TRBV4-1 with TRBJ1-2; no definite D call. Germline V gives CDR1 MGHRA, CDR2 YSYEKL. The V end was cut by 6 bases, the J end by 6 bases, with 14 bases between. The CDR3 covers 13 residues. The CDR3 protein is CASRPLGSDGYTF. The CDR3 region has the DNA TGCGCCAGCAGACCCTTAGGGTCTGATGGCTACACCTTC.